This entry lists 13 T cell receptor beta chains sequenced from one sample in a study of graft-versus-host responses after intestinal transplantation. TCRdb keeps only in-frame clones here, not all; method: immunoSEQ multiplex PCR. Among about 110,000 clones listed, about 87% were seen once. No cognate antigen is known for these TCRs. This material consisted of unstimulated CD4+ T cells sorted from spleen or lymph node cells, taken before transplant. Source of these receptors: a human donor who was the organ donor for an intestinal transplant.

The chain joins TRBV9 to TRBJ1-2; D unclear. CDR3 length: 13 residues. V was clipped by 3 bases and J by 6 bases, with 12 bases between them. Germline V gives CDR1 SGDLS, CDR2 YYNGEE. The CDR3 region has the DNA TGTGCCAGCAGCGGGAGAAACAACGATGGCTACACCTTC. Translation: CASSGRNNDGYTF.

This chain uses TRBV30 with TRBJ2-6; TRBD1 might be the D (6 bases). V shed 7 bases and J shed 0 bases, with 10 bases lying between them. This CDR3 has 14 amino acids. Germline V CDR1 and CDR2: GTSNPN, SVGIG (reference sequence). The DNA for the CDR3 is TGTGCCTCGAAACAGGGCTCTGGGGCCAACGTCCTGACTTTC. It specifies CASKQGSGANVLTF.

V is TRBV9 and J is TRBJ2-3; unclear D gene. CDR1 is SGDLS and CDR2 is YYNGEE in the germline V gene. The CDR3 totals 14 residues. The V and J ends lost 0 bases and 5 bases respectively, with 10 bases between them. The CDR3 DNA is TGTGCCAGCAGCGTAGAATTGTCCCGAGATACGCAGTATTTT. Amino acid sequence: CASSVELSRDTQYF.

The J gene is TRBJ2-5, the V gene TRBV5-1; D possibly matches TRBD1 or TRBD2 (5 bases each). From germline, CDR1 is SGHRS and CDR2 YFSETQ. The CDR3 consists of 13 residues. The V end lost 7 bases, the J end lost 2 bases, and 12 bases lay between the germline ends. The CDR3: CASGDGTQETQYF. CDR3 sequence (DNA): TGCGCCAGCGGGGACGGGACGCAAGAGACCCAGTACTTC. Full variable domain (outside the CDR3, taken from reference TRBV5-1 and TRBJ2-5): KAGVTQTPRYLIKTRGQQVTLSCSPISGHRSVSWYQQTPGQGLQFLFEYFSETQRNKGNFPGRFSGRQFSNSRSEMNVSTLELGDSALYLCASGDGTQETQYFGPGTRLLVL.

A note on this clone: The germline gene is not matched at one end of the junction; a read error may be the cause. The V call is TRBV7-3, the J call TRBJ2-2; 9 bases are shared with TRBD1. CDR1 and CDR2 from the germline V gene are SGHTA and FQGTGA. This CDR3 is built from 15 residues. CDR3: CASSLTGGSIGELFF. The CDR3 bases are TGTGCCAGCAGCCTAACAGGGGGCTCTATCGGGGAGCTGTTTTTT.

A single count supports this clone. The chain uses TRBV28 and TRBJ2-1; D is unclear. The CDR3 has 13 amino acids. Germline assignment: CDR1 MDHEN and CDR2 SYDVKM. Trimming stripped 10 bases from V and 2 bases from J, with 12 bases between. The chain's CDR3 is CATTWVAYNEQFF. Written as DNA, the CDR3 is TGTGCCACAACGTGGGTGGCCTACAATGAGCAGTTCTTC. The entire variable domain, with the rest obtained from reference TRBV28 and TRBJ2-1, is as follows: DVKVTQSSRYLVKRTGEKVFLECVQDMDHENMFWYRQDPGLGLRLIYFSYDVKMKEKGDIPEGYSVSREKKERFSLILESASTNQTSMYLCATTWVAYNEQFFGPGTRLTVL.

The CDR3 sequence is CASSMGQGTGNTIYF. CDR3 DNA sequence: TGTGCCAGCAGCATGGGACAGGGTACCGGAAACACCATATATTTT. This sequence joins TRBV11-1 and TRBJ1-3; TRBD1 aligns across 9 bases. Per the germline V gene, CDR1 is SGHAT and CDR2 is FQDESV (reference sequence). Losses at the gene ends were 5 bases for V and 4 bases for J; bases not matched to a gene: 6. CDR3 size: 15 residues.

This rearrangement joins TRBV10-3 to TRBJ2-7; no firm D call. The CDR3 has 12 residues. Germline V gene lookup returns CDR1 ENHRY and CDR2 SYGVKD. V lost 3 bases and J 2 bases, leaving 5 bases between the germline ends. The CDR3 sequence is CAISEYTYEQYF. CDR3 coding DNA: TGTGCCATCAGTGAATATACCTACGAGCAGTACTTC.

The sample holds a few counts of this clone. This CDR3 reads CASSANQGRGSYGYTF. The CDR3 region has the DNA TGTGCCAGCAGTGCCAATCAGGGGCGCGGGAGCTATGGCTACACCTTC. The V call is TRBV6-1, the J call TRBJ1-2, with D possibly being TRBD1 (6 bases). Trimming removed 4 bases at V and 4 bases at J, with 19 bases between. Germline V CDR1 and CDR2: MNHNS, SASEGT. The CDR3 loop spans 16 amino acids.

The V gene is TRBV5-1, the J gene TRBJ1-1; no clear D gene. Germline V lookup: CDR1 SGHRS, CDR2 YFSETQ. The CDR3 covers 16 residues. Trimming pared 3 bases from V and 0 bases from J, leaving 15 bases between. The CDR3 nucleotides read TGCGCCAGCAGCTCGGGGAGAACGAGTTTGAACACTGAAGCTTTCTTT. Translating it yields CASSSGRTSLNTEAFF.

The chain couples TRBV6-5 to TRBJ1-2; no firm D call. The CDR3 spans 13 residues. Germline lookup yields CDR1 MNHEY and CDR2 SVGAGI. V shed 0 bases and J shed 2 bases, with 4 bases lying between them. CDR3 residues: CASSYSKNYGYTF. In nucleotides, the CDR3 is TGTGCCAGCAGTTACTCCAAAAACTATGGCTACACCTTC.

This clone was counted between two and nine times. The gene calls are TRBV11-2 and TRBJ1-6, with unresolved D. The length of the CDR3 is 13 residues. Germline V gene lookup returns CDR1 SGHAT and CDR2 FQNNGV. Deletions cut 5 bases from V and 8 bases from J, with 10 bases between. The CDR3 DNA reads as TGTGCCAGCAGCGCTGCTTTTGATTCACCCCTCCACTTT. As protein: CASSAAFDSPLHF.

The DNA of the CDR3 is TGTGCCAGCAGCTGGGGACGTTCGCAGCCCCAGCATTTT. Its translation: CASSWGRSQPQHF. This rearrangement joins TRBV7-2 to TRBJ1-5; tentative D call: TRBD1 (5 bases). The V end lost 4 bases, the J end lost 7 bases, and 11 bases lay between the germline ends. The CDR3 has 13 amino acids. CDR1 and CDR2 from the germline V gene are SGHTA and FQGNSA.